The 14 T cell receptor beta chains presented below share a single source sample, sequenced in a study of T cells in Graves' hyperthyroidism and ophthalmopathy. RNA transcripts were the template for amplifying TCR beta CDR3 regions. The TCR CDR3 first-round RT-PCR relied on the HTBI primer set. One entry per CDR3 protein results from TCRdb running MiXCR on the multiplex PCR reads. The sample carries hundreds of thousands of distinct CDR3 sequences, 20% recorded once. Source material: blood. The receptors originated from a man aged 35 to 55 with Graves' ophthalmopathy.

The sample holds a few counts of this clonotype. The chain has TRBV20-1 and TRBJ2-7; D may be TRBD1 or TRBD2 (5 bases each). Looked up from germline, CDR1 is DFQATT and CDR2 is SNEGSKA (reference sequence). The CDR3 sequence is 16 residues long. V was shortened by 1 base and J by 2 bases, with 18 bases between the two germline ends. The CDR3 sequence: CSARVLAGDATYEQYF. The CDR3 coding sequence is TGCAGTGCTAGAGTCCTAGCCGGGGACGCTACCTACGAGCAGTACTTC.

This clonotype has only a few counts. The chain uses TRBV10-3 and TRBJ2-3; the D gene is possibly TRBD1 (6 bases). Germline CDR1 reads ENHRY; CDR2 reads SYGVKD. Trimming removed 5 bases at V and 2 bases at J, with 8 bases between. The CDR3 is 13 residues long. This CDR3 reads CAISQGTTDTQYF. CDR3 nucleotide sequence: TGTGCCATCAGTCAGGGGACCACAGATACGCAGTATTTT.

This clonotype turned up a few times. The chain has TRBV9 and TRBJ2-2; maybe TRBD1 (7 bases). Trimming pared 0 bases from V and 6 bases from J, leaving 12 bases between. CDR1 is SGDLS, CDR2 YYNGEE, per germline. This CDR3 comprises 15 residues. The CDR3 nucleotides read TGTGCCAGCAGCGTAGGCAGCAGGGGGGCCGGGGAGCTGTTTTTT. Translating it yields CASSVGSRGAGELFF.

This clonotype was counted at least ten times. The chain couples TRBV20-1 to TRBJ2-3; TRBD2 aligns across 8 bases. The CDR3 is 14 amino acids. After removal of 1 base from V and 3 bases from J, the junction contained 3 bases not matched to a gene. Germline CDR1 DFQATT, CDR2 SNEGSKA (reference sequence). CDR3 sequence (DNA): TGCAGTGCTAGAGCGGGGGGGCAAACAGATACGCAGTATTTT. The encoded protein is CSARAGGQTDTQYF.

This clonotype was counted a single time. The chain is built from TRBV20-1 and TRBJ1-5; tentative D call: TRBD1 (5 bases). This CDR3 is 15 amino acids long. Trimming shortened V by 7 bases and J by 1 base, and 17 bases separated the two germline ends. Germline-derived CDR1 and CDR2 are DFQATT and SNEGSKA (reference sequence). This chain's CDR3 is CSGSYGTGSNQPQHF. CDR3 coding DNA: TGCAGTGGAAGCTACGGGACCGGGAGCAATCAGCCCCAGCATTTT.

V is TRBV5-1 and J is TRBJ1-4; D call uncertain. CDR1 is SGHRS, CDR2 YFSETQ, per germline. V was clipped by 2 bases and J by 6 bases, with 8 bases between them. The CDR3 sequence is 13 residues long. DNA of the CDR3: TGCGCCAGCAGCTTAGGGATGGATGAAAAACTGTTTTTT. This encodes CASSLGMDEKLFF.

There are many counts of this clonotype. This chain joins TRBV30 and TRBJ2-2; 13 bases match TRBD2. The CDR3 runs to 16 residues. Trimming took 1 base from V and 7 from J; bases not matched to a gene: 6. Germline V CDR1 and CDR2: GTSNPN, SVGIG (reference sequence). CDR3 residues: CAWSAGLAGDVGELFF. CDR3 coding DNA: TGTGCCTGGAGTGCCGGACTAGCGGGAGATGTCGGGGAGCTGTTTTTT. The variable domain in full, completed from reference TRBV30 and TRBJ2-2, reads SQTIHQWPATLVQPVGSPLSLECTVEGTSNPNLYWYRQAAGRGLQLLFYSVGIGQISSEVPQNLSASRPQDRQFILSSKKLLLSDSGFYLCAWSAGLAGDVGELFFGEGSRLTVL.

This clonotype was detected many times. The J gene is TRBJ2-7, the V gene TRBV6-2 or TRBV6-3, with D possibly matching TRBD2 (5 bases). The CDR3 extends over 14 amino acids. The V gene lost 7 bases and the J gene lost 1 base, with 14 bases spanning the gap. Germline V gene data show CDR1 as MNHEY and CDR2 as SVGEGT. DNA of the CDR3: TGTGCCAGCAAAAGGACGGGGAATTCCTACGAGCAGTACTTC. Its protein is CASKRTGNSYEQYF.

The gene calls are TRBV7-9 and TRBJ2-3; 8 bases fit TRBD2. Germline V CDR1 and CDR2: SEHNR, FQNEAQ (reference sequence). After removal of 1 base from V and 5 bases from J, the junction contained 8 bases not matched to a gene. The CDR3 contains 16 residues. CDR3 sequence: CASSLGSSGPRDTQYF. The CDR3 DNA reads as TGTGCCAGCAGCTTAGGGTCTAGCGGGCCCCGAGATACGCAGTATTTT.

The genes are TRBV6-2 or TRBV6-3 and TRBJ2-1; D unresolved. CDR3 length: 14 amino acids. CDR1 is MNHEY, CDR2 SVGEGT, per germline. V lost 2 bases, J lost 8 bases, and 13 bases lay in between. As DNA, the CDR3 is TGTGCCAGCAGTTACGTTCTGGGCCCGCATGAGCAGTTCTTC. Its protein product is CASSYVLGPHEQFF.

In its sample, this clonotype was seen many times. One end of the junction does not line up with germline, which may come from a read error. V is TRBV20-1 and J is TRBJ1-5; D perhaps matches TRBD1 (6 bases). CDR3 length: 14 amino acids. The germline V gene has CDR1 DFQATT and CDR2 SNEGSKA (reference sequence). The CDR3 DNA follows: TGCAGTGCCAGAGTGGGGGGCGGGAATCAGCCCCAGCATTTT. Its protein is CSARVGGGNQPQHF.

The rearrangement links TRBV13 to TRBJ2-7; D might be TRBD2 (6 bases). Germline loops: CDR1 PRHDT, CDR2 FYEKMQ (reference sequence). The V end was cut by 6 bases, the J end by 6 bases, with 18 bases between. The CDR3 is 14 amino acids. The DNA of the CDR3 is TGTGCCAGCAGTAACATAAACCAGCGGGTCGAGCAGTACTTC. This sequence encodes CASSNINQRVEQYF.

As regards this clonotype: Sequence at one end of the junction differs from germline and may be a read error. The V and J genes are TRBV7-9 and TRBJ2-3; 7 nucleotides align to TRBD2. The CDR3 sequence is 13 residues long. Germline assignment: CDR1 SEHNR and CDR2 FQNEAQ (reference sequence). This CDR3 is CASSSTSTDTLYF. The CDR3 DNA sequence: TGTGCCAGCAGCTCGACTAGCACAGATACGCTGTATTTT.

This clonotype was recorded many times. This rearrangement joins TRBV2 to TRBJ1-1, with D unclear. This CDR3 is built from 13 residues. The V end was cut by 6 bases, the J end by 1 base, with 9 bases between. The germline gives CDR1 SNHLY, CDR2 FYNNEI. The CDR3 is CASRRSENTEAFF. In DNA form, the CDR3 reads TGTGCCAGCAGGCGGTCAGAGAACACTGAAGCTTTCTTT.